The T cell receptor (beta chain) described here comes from a study of T cells in Graves' hyperthyroidism and ophthalmopathy. Study-wide findings and caveats: A median approximately 6.5 months before onset, the model predicted ophthalmopathy. Blood also contained most expanded thyroid clonotypes above 0.001.

Amplified TCR beta CDR3 regions derived from RNA transcripts. The TCR CDR3 was amplified in a first-round RT-PCR using the HTBI primer set. TCRdb reanalysed the multiplex PCR reads using MiXCR and keeps one entry per CDR3 protein. The sample shows 640,000 or so distinct CDR3 sequences, 14% to 15% of them seen only once. In the case of this clonotype: The target antigen is unknown.

Patients were excluded for uncontrolled infection, other autoimmune disease, pregnancy or lactation. Using 10 ml of fresh peripheral blood, PBMCs were prepared. The receptor was derived from a woman aged 40 to 50 with Graves' ophthalmopathy. The sequenced sample was blood.

The CDR3 is CASSYGTGGEAFF. CDR3 DNA sequence: TGTGCCAGCAGTTATGGGACAGGGGGTGAAGCTTTCTTT. This sequence joins TRBV6-5 and TRBJ1-1, with TRBD1 matching over 11 bases. The CDR3 runs to 13 residues. J was trimmed by 7 bases and V by 3 bases; bases with no gene match: 1. Germline CDR1 MNHEY, CDR2 SVGAGI.